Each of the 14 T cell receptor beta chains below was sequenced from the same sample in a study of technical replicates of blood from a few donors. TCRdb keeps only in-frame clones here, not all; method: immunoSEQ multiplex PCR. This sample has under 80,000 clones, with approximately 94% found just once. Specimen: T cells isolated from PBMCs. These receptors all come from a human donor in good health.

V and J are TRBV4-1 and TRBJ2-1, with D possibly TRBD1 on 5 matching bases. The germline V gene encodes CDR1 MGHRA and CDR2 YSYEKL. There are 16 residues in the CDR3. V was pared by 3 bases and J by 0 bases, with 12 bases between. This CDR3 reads CASSHLDRSSYNEQFF. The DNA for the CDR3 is TGCGCCAGCAGCCACCTAGACAGAAGCTCCTACAATGAGCAGTTCTTC.

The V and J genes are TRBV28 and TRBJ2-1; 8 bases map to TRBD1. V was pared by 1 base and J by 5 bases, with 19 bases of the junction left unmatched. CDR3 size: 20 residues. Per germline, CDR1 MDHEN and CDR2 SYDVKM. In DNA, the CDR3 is TGTGCCAGCAGTTTATTGTCCCCTACACTCAGGGGGCCTCGGGACAATGAGCAGTTCTTC. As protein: CASSLLSPTLRGPRDNEQFF.

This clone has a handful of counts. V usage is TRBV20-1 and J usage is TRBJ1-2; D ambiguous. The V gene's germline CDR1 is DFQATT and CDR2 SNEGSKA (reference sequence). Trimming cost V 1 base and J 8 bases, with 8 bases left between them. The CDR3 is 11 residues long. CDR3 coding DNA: TGCAGTGCTAGAGCTAGCGGGGGCTACACCTTC. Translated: CSARASGGYTF.

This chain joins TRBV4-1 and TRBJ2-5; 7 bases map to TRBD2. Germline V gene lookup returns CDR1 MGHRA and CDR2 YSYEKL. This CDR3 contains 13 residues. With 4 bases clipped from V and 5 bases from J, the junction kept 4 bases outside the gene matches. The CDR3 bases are TGCGCCAGCAGCCGAATTAGCGGGGAGACCCAGTACTTC. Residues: CASSRISGETQYF.

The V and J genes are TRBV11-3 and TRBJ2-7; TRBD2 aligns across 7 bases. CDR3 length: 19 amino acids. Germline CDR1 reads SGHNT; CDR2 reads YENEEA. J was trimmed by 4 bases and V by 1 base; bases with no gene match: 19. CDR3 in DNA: TGTGCCAGCAGCTTAGGGGGTCTCCCCGGGCGGGGGAGTAGGTACGAGCAGTACTTC. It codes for CASSLGGLPGRGSRYEQYF. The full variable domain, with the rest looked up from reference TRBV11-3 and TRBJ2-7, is EAGVVQSPRYKIIEKKQPVAFWCNPISGHNTLYWYLQNLGQGPELLIRYENEEAVDDSQLPKDRFSAERLKGVDSTLKIQPAELGDSAVYLCASSLGGLPGRGSRYEQYFGPGTRLTVT.

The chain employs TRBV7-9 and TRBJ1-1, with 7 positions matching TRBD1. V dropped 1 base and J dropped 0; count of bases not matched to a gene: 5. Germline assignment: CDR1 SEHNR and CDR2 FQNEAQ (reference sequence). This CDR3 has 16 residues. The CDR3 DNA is TGTGCCAGCAGCTTAGGGGACAGACCCTTGAACACTGAAGCTTTCTTT. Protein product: CASSLGDRPLNTEAFF.

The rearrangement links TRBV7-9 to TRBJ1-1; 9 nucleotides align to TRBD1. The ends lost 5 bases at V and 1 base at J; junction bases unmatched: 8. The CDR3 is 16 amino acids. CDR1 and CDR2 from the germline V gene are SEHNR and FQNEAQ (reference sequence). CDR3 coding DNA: TGTGCCAGCAGCCCGAGTGGGACAGGGTCGAACACTGAAGCTTTCTTT. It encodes CASSPSGTGSNTEAFF.

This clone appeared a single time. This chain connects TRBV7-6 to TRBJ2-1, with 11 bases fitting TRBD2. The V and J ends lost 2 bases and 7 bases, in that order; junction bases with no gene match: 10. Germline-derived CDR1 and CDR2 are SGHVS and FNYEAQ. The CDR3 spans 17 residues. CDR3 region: CASSLFGVSGGGNEQFF. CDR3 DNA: TGTGCCAGCAGCTTATTCGGAGTTAGCGGGGGGGGTAATGAGCAGTTCTTC.

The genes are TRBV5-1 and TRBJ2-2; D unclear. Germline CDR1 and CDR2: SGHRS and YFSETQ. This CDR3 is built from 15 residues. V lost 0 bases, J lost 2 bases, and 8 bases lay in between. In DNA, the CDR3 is TGCGCCAGCAGCTTGGCTCCCACTAACACCGGGGAGCTGTTTTTT. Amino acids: CASSLAPTNTGELFF.

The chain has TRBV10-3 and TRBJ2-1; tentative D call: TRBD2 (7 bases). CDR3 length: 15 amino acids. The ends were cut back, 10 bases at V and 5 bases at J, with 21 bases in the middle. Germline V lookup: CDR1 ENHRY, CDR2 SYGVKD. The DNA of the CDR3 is TGTGCCACCCAATTGTCAGGGGAGGGGGACAATGAGCAGTTCTTC. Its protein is CATQLSGEGDNEQFF.

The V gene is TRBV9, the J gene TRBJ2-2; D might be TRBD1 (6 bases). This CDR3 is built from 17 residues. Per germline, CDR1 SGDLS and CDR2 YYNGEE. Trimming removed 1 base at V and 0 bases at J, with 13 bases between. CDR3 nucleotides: TGTGCCAGCAGCGTAACCGGGACAAGCGCGAACACCGGGGAGCTGTTTTTT. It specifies CASSVTGTSANTGELFF. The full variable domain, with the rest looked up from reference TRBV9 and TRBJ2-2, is DSGVTQTPKHLITATGQRVTLRCSPRSGDLSVYWYQQSLDQGLQFLIQYYNGEERAKGNILERFSAQQFPDLHSELNLSSLELGDSALYFCASSVTGTSANTGELFFGEGSRLTVL.

CDR3 nucleotides: TGTGCCAGCAGTGTCCATGGAAAGGAGGGGCAGTATTTT. Protein sequence: CASSVHGKEGQYF. The V call is TRBV25-1, the J call TRBJ2-3, with TRBD2 as a possible D gene (6 bases). V lost 4 bases to trimming and J lost 11 bases, with 16 bases between them. CDR3 length: 13 amino acids. Germline lookup yields CDR1 MGHDK and CDR2 SYGVNS.

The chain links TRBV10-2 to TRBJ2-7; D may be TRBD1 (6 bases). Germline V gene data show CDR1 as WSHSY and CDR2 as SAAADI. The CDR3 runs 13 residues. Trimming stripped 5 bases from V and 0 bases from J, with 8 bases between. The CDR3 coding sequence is TGCGCCAGCAGTACAGGGAGCTCCTACGAGCAGTACTTC. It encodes CASSTGSSYEQYF.

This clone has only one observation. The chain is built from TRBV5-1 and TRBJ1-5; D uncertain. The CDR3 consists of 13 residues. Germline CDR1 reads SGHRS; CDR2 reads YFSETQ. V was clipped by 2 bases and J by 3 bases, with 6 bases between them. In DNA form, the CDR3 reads TGCGCCAGCAGCTTCGGGGTCAATCAGCCCCAGCATTTT. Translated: CASSFGVNQPQHF.